The 21 T cell receptor beta chains below all came from one sample that was sequenced in a study of Graves' ophthalmopathy and Graves' hyperthyroidism. Amplification targeted the TCR beta CDR3 regions, with RNA transcripts as the source material. First-round RT-PCR employed HTBI primers, with a second-round multiplex PCR after it. Using its own MiXCR run on the multiplex PCR reads, TCRdb lists one record per CDR3 protein. The sample shows hundreds of thousands of distinct CDR3 sequences, about two fifths of them seen only once. The material sequenced was peripheral blood. These receptors all come from an adult man with Graves' ophthalmopathy.

This clonotype was counted between two and nine times. This chain links TRBV7-9 with TRBJ2-7, with D tentatively TRBD1 (5 bases). Germline assignment: CDR1 SEHNR and CDR2 FQNEAQ (reference sequence). This CDR3 contains 15 residues. V gave up 5 bases and J gave up 0 bases, with 14 bases separating them. The CDR3 region is CASSPTTGISYEQYF. The CDR3 DNA follows: TGTGCCAGCAGCCCTACTACAGGTATCTCCTACGAGCAGTACTTC.

This clonotype has more than one count but fewer than ten. This chain joins TRBV5-1 and TRBJ2-7; 7 nucleotides match TRBD1. The CDR3 totals 15 residues. CDR1 and CDR2 from the germline V gene are SGHRS and YFSETQ. The V and J ends lost 7 bases and 0 bases, in that order; junction bases with no gene match: 10. This chain's CDR3 is CASGGPGTDSYEQYF. The CDR3 DNA follows: TGCGCCAGCGGGGGTCCCGGGACAGACTCCTACGAGCAGTACTTC.

This clonotype was observed at least ten times. The rearrangement uses TRBV6-4 and TRBJ2-7, with a tentative D call TRBD1 (6 bases). CDR3 length: 14 amino acids. The V end was cut by 2 bases, the J end by 2 bases, with 10 bases between. Germline lookup yields CDR1 MRHNA and CDR2 SNTAGT. CDR3 loop: CASSDNRVAYEQYF. DNA for the CDR3: TGTGCCAGCAGTGACAACAGGGTGGCCTACGAGCAGTACTTC.

This clonotype was recorded at least ten times. This chain links TRBV29-1 with TRBJ1-2; D remains ambiguous. The V gene lost 6 bases and the J gene lost 4 bases, with 15 bases spanning the gap. CDR1 is SQVTM, CDR2 ANQGSEA, per germline. CDR3 length equals 13 residues. CDR3 protein: CSVPGDGPYGYTF. CDR3 in DNA: TGCAGCGTCCCCGGAGACGGACCCTATGGCTACACCTTC.

The table lists this clonotype with a few counts. This chain joins TRBV30 and TRBJ2-5; D uncertain. The ends were cut back, 0 bases at V and 4 bases at J, with 6 bases in the middle. The CDR3 sequence is 12 residues long. The germline CDR1 and CDR2 sequences are GTSNPN and SVGIG (reference sequence). The chain's CDR3 is CAWSVKAETQYF. The DNA of the CDR3 is TGTGCCTGGAGTGTAAAGGCAGAGACCCAGTACTTC.

With regard to this clonotype: The CDR3 does not close with the conserved phenylalanine or tryptophan, likely indicating a read error. V is TRBV5-1 and J is TRBJ2-7; 7 bases line up with TRBD1. The CDR3 consists of 14 residues. Trimming at V came to 1 base and at J to 0 bases, leaving 1 base not matched to a gene. CDR1 is SGHRS, CDR2 YFSETQ, per germline. Here the CDR3 DNA reads TGCGCCAGCAGCTTGAGGGACAGCTCCTACGAGCAGTACCTC. Protein product: CASSLRDSSYEQYL.

Remarks on this clonotype: A much larger clone is a single base away; this may be a read error. This rearrangement joins TRBV19 to TRBJ2-7; D ambiguous. Trimming removed 10 bases from V and 0 bases from J, with 19 bases in between. Per the germline V gene, CDR1 is LNHDA and CDR2 is SQIVND (reference sequence). This CDR3 has 15 residues. Here the CDR3 DNA reads TGTGCCAATAGACTGGGATTCCAGAGCTCCTACGAGCAGTACTTC. Protein: CANRLGFQSSYEQYF.

Notes on this clonotype: A read error may produce the germline difference seen at one junction end. The chain joins TRBV5-1 to TRBJ2-7; either TRBD1 or TRBD2 may supply D (5 bases each). This CDR3 region has 14 residues. Germline-derived CDR1 and CDR2 are SGHRS and YFSETQ. CDR3 coding DNA: TGCCCCAGCAGCTTGGGCGGTGGGGGCTACGAGCAGTACTTC. It specifies CPSSLGGGGYEQYF. Variable domain in full (rest from reference TRBV5-1 and TRBJ2-7): KAGVTQTPRYLIKTRGQQVTLSCSPISGHRSVSWYQQTPGQGLQFLFEYFSETQRNKGNFPGRFSGRQFSNSRSEMNVSTLELGDSALYLCPSSLGGGGYEQYFGPGTRLTVT.

This clonotype was counted ten times or more. The J gene is TRBJ1-2, the V gene TRBV5-4, with D hard to call. V was pared by 4 bases and J by 3 bases, with 7 bases between. The length of the CDR3 is 12 residues. CDR1 and CDR2 from the germline V gene are SGHNT and YYREEE (reference sequence). In nucleotides, the CDR3 is TGTGCCAGCAGCGGAGGGTACTATGGCTACACCTTC. It encodes CASSGGYYGYTF.

This clonotype was detected ten times or more. The chain recombines TRBV11-3 with TRBJ2-2, with D hard to call. Per the germline V gene, CDR1 is SGHNT and CDR2 is YENEEA. V was shortened by 4 bases and J by 8 bases, with 11 bases between the two germline ends. CDR3 length: 13 amino acids. The CDR3 region is CASSSRESGELFF. In nucleotides, the CDR3 is TGTGCCAGCAGCTCCCGAGAGTCTGGGGAGCTGTTTTTT.

The chain employs TRBV20-1 and TRBJ2-5; D is possibly TRBD1 or TRBD2 (6 bases each). CDR1 DFQATT and CDR2 SNEGSKA come from the germline V gene (reference sequence). V was clipped by 5 bases and J by 3 bases, with 13 bases between them. The CDR3 is 13 amino acids. Here the CDR3 DNA reads TGCAGTGCTCGGGGGACAAATGAAGAGACCCAGTACTTC. Its protein is CSARGTNEETQYF.

The chain combines TRBV15 with TRBJ1-1; weak D call: TRBD1 (5 bases). The germline V gene encodes CDR1 LNHNV and CDR2 YYDKDF (reference sequence). The CDR3 spans 14 residues. The germline V and J ends were trimmed by 4 bases and 4 bases, with 13 bases remaining between them. The CDR3 region is CATSIDPGSTEAFF. The CDR3 DNA follows: TGTGCCACCAGCATCGACCCAGGGAGCACTGAAGCTTTCTTT. Full variable domain (remainder filled in from reference TRBV15 and TRBJ1-1): DAMVIQNPRYQVTQFGKPVTLSCSQTLNHNVMYWYQQKSSQAPKLLFHYYDKDFNNEADTPDNFQSRRPNTSFCFLDIRSPGLGDTAMYLCATSIDPGSTEAFFGQGTRLTVV.

The V call is TRBV5-4, the J call TRBJ2-2; D unclear. This CDR3 comprises 14 residues. Germline V gives CDR1 SGHNT, CDR2 YYREEE (reference sequence). Trimming cost V 4 bases and J 6 bases, with 13 bases left between them. The CDR3 nucleotides are TGTGCCAGCAGCACACCCGGTCTTTCCGGGGAGCTGTTTTTT. Translated, it gives CASSTPGLSGELFF.

The gene calls are TRBV29-1 and TRBJ2-7; TRBD1 matches 9 bases. V lost 4 bases and J lost 7; bases outside the gene matches: 5. Germline CDR1 and CDR2: SQVTM and ANQGSEA. The CDR3 length is 12 residues. The CDR3 is CSVGDRVEEQYF. The CDR3 nucleotides read TGCAGCGTTGGGGACAGGGTAGAAGAGCAGTACTTC.

This clonotype was observed a few times. J is TRBJ2-7 and V is TRBV7-2; 7 bases match TRBD1. This CDR3 is 14 amino acids long. V dropped 8 bases and J dropped 3; count of bases not matched to a gene: 10. Germline-derived CDR1 and CDR2 are SGHTA and FQGNSA. CDR3 sequence reads: CASSPSAGGYEQYF. The CDR3 DNA is TGTGCCAGCTCACCATCAGCAGGGGGCTACGAGCAGTACTTC.

This clonotype showed up many times. The chain has TRBV27 and TRBJ2-7, with 7 bases identical to TRBD1. CDR1 is MNHEY and CDR2 is SMNVEV in the germline V gene (reference sequence). Unmatched junction bases numbered 4, after V lost 5 bases and J lost 6 bases. The CDR3 sequence is 12 residues long. DNA of the CDR3: TGTGCCAGCAGTCGACAGGGCGGCGAGCAGTACTTC. Protein product: CASSRQGGEQYF.

This chain joins TRBV7-9 and TRBJ2-5; a possible D gene is TRBD1 (6 bases). Germline CDR1 SEHNR, CDR2 FQNEAQ (reference sequence). Trimming stripped 5 bases from V and 5 bases from J, with 18 bases between. The CDR3 length is 15 residues. The CDR3 spells CASSIISQGPETQYF. CDR3 bases: TGTGCCAGCAGCATTATATCACAGGGTCCGGAGACCCAGTACTTC. The complete variable domain, with remaining parts taken from reference TRBV7-9 and TRBJ2-5, reads DTGVSQNPRHKITKRGQNVTFRCDPISEHNRLYWYRQTLGQGPEFLTYFQNEAQLEKSRLLSDRFSAERPKGSFSTLEIQRTEQGDSAMYLCASSIISQGPETQYFGPGTRLLVL.

The table lists this clonotype with many counts. This rearrangement joins TRBV10-2 to TRBJ1-1; unclear D gene. Germline V gene lookup returns CDR1 WSHSY and CDR2 SAAADI. CDR3 length equals 12 residues. Deletions cut 1 base from V and 5 bases from J, with 5 bases between. The CDR3 protein is CASSELYTEAFF. The DNA for the CDR3 is TGCGCCAGCAGTGAGTTGTATACTGAAGCTTTCTTT.

The V and J genes are TRBV15 and TRBJ1-3, with D uncertain. Germline V gene sequence: CDR1 LNHNV, CDR2 YYDKDF (reference sequence). The V end was cut by 2 bases, the J end by 0 bases, with 8 bases between. This CDR3 comprises 15 residues. CDR3 loop: CATSRPGISGNTIYF. CDR3 DNA: TGTGCCACCAGCAGACCGGGTATCTCTGGAAACACCATATATTTT.

V gene TRBV4-3 combines with J gene TRBJ1-1; no clear D. Germline V CDR1 and CDR2: LGHNA, YSLEER. The CDR3 is made up of 14 amino acids. V was trimmed by 5 bases and J by 6 bases, leaving 16 bases between them. The CDR3 DNA sequence: TGCGCCAGCAGCTTGGGAGGGATAAACGCTGAAGCTTTCTTT. This gives the protein CASSLGGINAEAFF.

There are many counts of this clonotype. Here the CDR3 DNA reads TGCAGTGCTACAATCCGGGACAGGGATGAAAAACTGTTTTTT. Translation: CSATIRDRDEKLFF. This rearrangement joins TRBV20-1 to TRBJ1-4; 9 nucleotides align to TRBD1. CDR1 is DFQATT and CDR2 is SNEGSKA in the germline V gene (reference sequence). The CDR3 consists of 14 residues. Unmatched junction bases numbered 6, after V lost 4 bases and J lost 6 bases.